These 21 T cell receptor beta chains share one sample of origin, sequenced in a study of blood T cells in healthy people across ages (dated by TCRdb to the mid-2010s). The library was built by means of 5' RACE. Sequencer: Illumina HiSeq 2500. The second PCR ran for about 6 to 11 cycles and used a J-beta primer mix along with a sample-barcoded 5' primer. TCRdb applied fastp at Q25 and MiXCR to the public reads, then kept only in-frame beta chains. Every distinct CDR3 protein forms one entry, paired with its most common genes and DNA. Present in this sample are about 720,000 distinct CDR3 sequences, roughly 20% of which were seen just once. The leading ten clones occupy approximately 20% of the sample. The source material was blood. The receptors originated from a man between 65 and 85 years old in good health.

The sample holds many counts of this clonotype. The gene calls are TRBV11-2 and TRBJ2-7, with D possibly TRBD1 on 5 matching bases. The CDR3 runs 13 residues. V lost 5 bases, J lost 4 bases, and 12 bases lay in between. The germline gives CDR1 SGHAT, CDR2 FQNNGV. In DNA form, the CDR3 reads TGTGCCAGCAGCCCGACGACAGAGTACGAGCAGTACTTC. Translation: CASSPTTEYEQYF.

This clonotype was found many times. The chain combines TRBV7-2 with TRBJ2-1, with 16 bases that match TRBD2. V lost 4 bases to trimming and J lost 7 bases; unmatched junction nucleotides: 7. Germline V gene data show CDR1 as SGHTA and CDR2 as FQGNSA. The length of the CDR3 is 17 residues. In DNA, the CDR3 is TGTGCCAGCAGCTCCACCTCGGGACTAGCGGGGGGGAATGAGCAGTTCTTC. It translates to CASSSTSGLAGGNEQFF.

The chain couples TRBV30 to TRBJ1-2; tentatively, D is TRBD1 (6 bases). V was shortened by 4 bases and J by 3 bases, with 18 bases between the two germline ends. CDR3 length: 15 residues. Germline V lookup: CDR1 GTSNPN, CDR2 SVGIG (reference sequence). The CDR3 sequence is CAWIQGHPGDYGYTF. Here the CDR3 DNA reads TGTGCCTGGATCCAGGGGCATCCTGGGGACTATGGCTACACCTTC.

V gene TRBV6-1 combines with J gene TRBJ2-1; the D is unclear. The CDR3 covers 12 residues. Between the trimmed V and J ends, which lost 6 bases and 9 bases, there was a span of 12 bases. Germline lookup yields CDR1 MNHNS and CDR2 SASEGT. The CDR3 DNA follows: TGTGCCAGCAGCATAATGATAGGTGAGCAGTTCTTC. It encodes CASSIMIGEQFF.

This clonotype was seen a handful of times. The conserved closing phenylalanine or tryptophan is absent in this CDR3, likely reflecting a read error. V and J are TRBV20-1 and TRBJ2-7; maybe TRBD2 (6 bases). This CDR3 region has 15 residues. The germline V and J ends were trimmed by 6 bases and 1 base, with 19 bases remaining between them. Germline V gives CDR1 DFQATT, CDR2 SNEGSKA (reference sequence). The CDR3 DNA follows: TGCAGTGCACCTAACCTAGCGCAGCAATCCTACGAGCAGTACCTC. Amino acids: CSAPNLAQQSYEQYL.

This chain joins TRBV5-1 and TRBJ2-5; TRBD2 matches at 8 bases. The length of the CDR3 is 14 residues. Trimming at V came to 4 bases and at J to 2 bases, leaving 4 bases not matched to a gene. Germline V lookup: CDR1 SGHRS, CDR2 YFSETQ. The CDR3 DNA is TGCGCCAGCAGCGGTAAGCGGGAGCAAGAGACCCAGTACTTC. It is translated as CASSGKREQETQYF. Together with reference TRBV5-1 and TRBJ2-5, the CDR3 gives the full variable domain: KAGVTQTPRYLIKTRGQQVTLSCSPISGHRSVSWYQQTPGQGLQFLFEYFSETQRNKGNFPGRFSGRQFSNSRSEMNVSTLELGDSALYLCASSGKREQETQYFGPGTRLLVL.

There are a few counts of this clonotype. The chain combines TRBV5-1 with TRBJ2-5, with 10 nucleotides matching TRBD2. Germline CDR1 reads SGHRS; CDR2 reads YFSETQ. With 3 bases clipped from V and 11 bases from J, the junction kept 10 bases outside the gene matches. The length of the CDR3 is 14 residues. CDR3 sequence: CASSSSGGVGEQYF. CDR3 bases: TGCGCCAGCAGCTCGAGCGGGGGGGTCGGTGAGCAGTACTTC.

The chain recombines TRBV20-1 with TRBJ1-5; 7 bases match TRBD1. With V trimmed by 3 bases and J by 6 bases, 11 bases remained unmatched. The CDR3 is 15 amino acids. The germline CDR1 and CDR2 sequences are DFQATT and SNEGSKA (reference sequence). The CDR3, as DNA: TGCAGTGCTAGTAACAGGGGTTTAAGCGGTCAGCCCCAGCATTTT. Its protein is CSASNRGLSGQPQHF.

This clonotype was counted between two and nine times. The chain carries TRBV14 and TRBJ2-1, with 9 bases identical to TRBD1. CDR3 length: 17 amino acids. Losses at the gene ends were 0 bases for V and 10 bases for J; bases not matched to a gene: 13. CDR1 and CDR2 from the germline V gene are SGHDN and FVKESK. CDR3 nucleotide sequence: TGTGCCAGCAGCCAAGAGTTAGCCGGGACAGGGACTTGGGAGCAGTTCTTC. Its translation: CASSQELAGTGTWEQFF.

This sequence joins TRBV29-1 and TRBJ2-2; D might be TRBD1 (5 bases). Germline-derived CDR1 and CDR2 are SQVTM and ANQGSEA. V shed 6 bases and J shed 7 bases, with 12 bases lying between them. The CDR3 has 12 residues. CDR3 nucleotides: TGCAGCGTGGATCCAGGGTACGGGGAGCTGTTTTTT. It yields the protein CSVDPGYGELFF.

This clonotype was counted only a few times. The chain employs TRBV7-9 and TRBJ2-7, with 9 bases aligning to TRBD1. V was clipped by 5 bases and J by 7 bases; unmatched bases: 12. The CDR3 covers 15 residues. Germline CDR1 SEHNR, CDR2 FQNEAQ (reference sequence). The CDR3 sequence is CASSLLGTGTGEQYF. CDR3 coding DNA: TGTGCCAGCAGCCTCCTTGGGACAGGGACGGGGGAGCAGTACTTC.

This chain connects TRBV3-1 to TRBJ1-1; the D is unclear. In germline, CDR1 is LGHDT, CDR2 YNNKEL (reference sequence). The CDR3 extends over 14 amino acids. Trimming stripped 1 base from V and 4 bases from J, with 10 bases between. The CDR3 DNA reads TGTGCCAGCAGCCAAGTTACGAAGGGCACTGAAGCTTTCTTT. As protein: CASSQVTKGTEAFF.

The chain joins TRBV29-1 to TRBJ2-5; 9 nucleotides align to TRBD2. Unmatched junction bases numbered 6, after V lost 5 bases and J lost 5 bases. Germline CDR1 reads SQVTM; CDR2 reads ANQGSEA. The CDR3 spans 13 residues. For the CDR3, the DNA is TGCAGCGTTTCCCCGGGACTAGCTGAGACCCAGTACTTC. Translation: CSVSPGLAETQYF.

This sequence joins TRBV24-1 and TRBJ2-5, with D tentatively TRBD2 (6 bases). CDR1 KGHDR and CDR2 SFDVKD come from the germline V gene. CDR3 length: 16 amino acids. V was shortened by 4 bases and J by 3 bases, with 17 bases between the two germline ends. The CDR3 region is CATSEPAGSPKETQYF. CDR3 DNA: TGTGCCACCAGTGAACCGGCGGGATCTCCGAAAGAGACCCAGTACTTC.

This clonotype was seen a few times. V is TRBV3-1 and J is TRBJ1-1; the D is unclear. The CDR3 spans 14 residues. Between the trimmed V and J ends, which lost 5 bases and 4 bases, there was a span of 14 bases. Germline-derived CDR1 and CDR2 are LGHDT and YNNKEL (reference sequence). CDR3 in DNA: TGTGCCAGCAGCACGCAGACATCGTCCACTGAAGCTTTCTTT. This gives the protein CASSTQTSSTEAFF.

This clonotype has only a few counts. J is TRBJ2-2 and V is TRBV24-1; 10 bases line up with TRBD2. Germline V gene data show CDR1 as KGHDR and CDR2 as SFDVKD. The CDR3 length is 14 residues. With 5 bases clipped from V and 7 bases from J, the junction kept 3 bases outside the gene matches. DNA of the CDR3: TGTGCCACCAGTGTTTCTAGCGGGAGCGGGGAGCTGTTTTTT. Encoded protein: CATSVSSGSGELFF.

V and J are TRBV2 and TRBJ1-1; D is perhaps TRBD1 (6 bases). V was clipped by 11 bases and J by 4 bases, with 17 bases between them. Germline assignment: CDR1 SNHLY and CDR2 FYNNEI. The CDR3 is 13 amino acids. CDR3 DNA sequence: TGTGCCGTCCGGGTAAGGGGGGGCACTGAAGCTTTCTTT. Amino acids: CAVRVRGGTEAFF.

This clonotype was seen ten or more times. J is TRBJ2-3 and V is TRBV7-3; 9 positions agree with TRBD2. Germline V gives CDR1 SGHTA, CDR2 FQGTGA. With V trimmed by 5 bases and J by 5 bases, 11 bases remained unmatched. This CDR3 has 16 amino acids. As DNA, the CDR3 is TGTGCCAGCAGCCCCGTCGGCGGGAGGGTTGGAGATACGCAGTATTTT. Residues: CASSPVGGRVGDTQYF.

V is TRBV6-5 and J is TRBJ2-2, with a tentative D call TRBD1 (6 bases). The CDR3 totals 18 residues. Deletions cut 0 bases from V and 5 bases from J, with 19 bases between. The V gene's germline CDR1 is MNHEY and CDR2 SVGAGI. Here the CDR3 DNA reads TGTGCCAGCAGTTACTCGATAGGATACAGGGAACGGACCGGGGAGCTGTTTTTT. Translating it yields CASSYSIGYRERTGELFF.

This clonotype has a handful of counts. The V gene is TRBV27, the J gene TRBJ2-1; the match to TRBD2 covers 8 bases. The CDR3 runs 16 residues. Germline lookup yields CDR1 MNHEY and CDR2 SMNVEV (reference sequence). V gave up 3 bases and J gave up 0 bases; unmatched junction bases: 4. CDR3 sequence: CASSLVAGRSYNEQFF. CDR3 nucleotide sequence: TGTGCCAGCAGTTTGGTAGCGGGGCGCTCCTACAATGAGCAGTTCTTC.

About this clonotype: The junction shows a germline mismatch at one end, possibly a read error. This CDR3 is CSVPGQGVYGHTF. Written as DNA, the CDR3 is TGCAGCGTTCCCGGACAGGGAGTCTATGGCCACACCTTC. The V gene is TRBV29-1, the J gene TRBJ1-2; 8 nucleotides agree with TRBD1. Germline loops: CDR1 SQVTM, CDR2 ANQGSEA. The CDR3 is 13 residues long.